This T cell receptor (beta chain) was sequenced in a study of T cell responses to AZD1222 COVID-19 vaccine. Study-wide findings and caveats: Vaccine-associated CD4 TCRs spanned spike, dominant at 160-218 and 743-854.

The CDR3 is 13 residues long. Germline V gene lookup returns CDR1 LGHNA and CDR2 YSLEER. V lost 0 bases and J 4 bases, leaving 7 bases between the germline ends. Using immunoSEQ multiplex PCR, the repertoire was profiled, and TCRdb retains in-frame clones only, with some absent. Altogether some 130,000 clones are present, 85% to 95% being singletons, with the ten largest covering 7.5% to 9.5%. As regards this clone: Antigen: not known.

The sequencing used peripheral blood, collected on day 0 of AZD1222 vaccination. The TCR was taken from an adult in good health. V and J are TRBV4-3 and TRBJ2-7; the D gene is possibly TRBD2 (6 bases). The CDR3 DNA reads TGCGCCAGCAGCCAAGATCGGGGGTACGAGCAGTACTTC. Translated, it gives CASSQDRGYEQYF.